This T cell receptor (beta chain) is from a study of T-cell reconstitution after alpha-beta-depleted transplantation in children (TCRdb year 2016). Background on the whole study: The study quantitatively tracked T-cell immune reconstitution after TCRalphabeta/CD19-depleted allogeneic hematopoietic cell transplantation in children using TCR repertoire profiling.

Libraries were built with PCR. Data came from an Illumina HiSeq 2500. Molecular barcoding was employed in the preparation of TCR libraries, with unique molecular identifiers being used to normalize TCRbeta repertoire quantification. The public sequencing data were trimmed at Q25 with fastp and processed into clonotypes with MiXCR by TCRdb, which kept only in-frame beta chains. Under each unique CDR3 protein, matching rows form one entry showing the most common genes and DNA. This sample comprises under 450,000 distinct CDR3 sequences, about an eighth of them detected only once. 3.5% to 4.5% of the sample lies in the top ten. Unmatched junction bases come to 10, with V trimmed by 5 bases and J by 8 bases. Counted from cysteine to phenylalanine, this CDR3 has 14 amino acids. The only DNA kept is the CDR3, 42 bases in frame from the first base. CDR1 MNHEY and CDR2 SVGEGT were looked up in the germline V gene.

A note on this clonotype: Its antigen is still unknown. It has no much larger one-base neighbor in the sample; base qualities were not kept.

This TCR was sampled from a human donor who donated a stem cell graft to a child with Fanconi anemia. The source material was PBMCs, sampled from the stem cell graft. The sequence joins TRBV6-2 or TRBV6-3 to TRBJ1-2; 8 nucleotides in the junction match TRBD1. The CDR3 is CASSTGTGFRGYTF. The DNA reads as follows: TGTGCCAGCAGTACCGGGACAGGATTTCGAGGCTACACCTTC.